The 30 T cell receptor beta chains reported below all come from one sample, sequenced in a study of blood T cell repertoires in COVID-19 (dated by TCRdb to the early 2020s). Libraries were built with the immunoSEQ multiplex PCR assay. In its TCRdb copy, this immuneACCESS table keeps in-frame sequences only and misses some clones. Where compared with another copy, unresolved V genes explain less than half of these, and the others have no known cause. The table for this sample lists 150,000 to 180,000 clones; 65% to 90% of them were counted only once. Clones ranked in the top ten supply about 12% of the sample. Sequencing was done on a sample of peripheral blood. The source of these receptors is an older woman with COVID-19, enrolled during active disease.

V usage is TRBV30 and J usage is TRBJ1-1, with a tentative D call TRBD1 (5 bases). Germline lookup yields CDR1 GTSNPN and CDR2 SVGIG (reference sequence). V was trimmed by 0 bases and J by 2 bases, leaving 7 bases between them. This CDR3 spans 13 amino acids. CDR3 bases: TGTGCCTGGAGTGTATGGGGCAACACTGAAGCTTTCTTT. Translated, it gives CAWSVWGNTEAFF.

The J gene is TRBJ1-2, the V gene TRBV15; the D gene is possibly TRBD1 (5 bases). The germline V gene encodes CDR1 LNHNV and CDR2 YYDKDF (reference sequence). The CDR3 consists of 14 residues. Trimming left V 5 bases short and J 4 bases short, with 14 bases between. For the CDR3, the DNA is TGTGCCACCAGCGCTGGACAAGTCCTCTATGGCTACACCTTC. Amino acid sequence: CATSAGQVLYGYTF.

There are a few counts of this clone. This chain uses TRBV1 with TRBJ2-1; the table's TRBD2 call for D was not verified on the DNA. TRBV1 is marked as a pseudogene. This CDR3 is 15 amino acids long. This CDR3 is CTSSQRSLADNEQFF. The CDR3 DNA reads as TGCACCAGCAGCCAAAGGTCTCTAGCTGACAATGAGCAGTTCTTC.

The chain has TRBV11-3 and TRBJ2-2; 13 nucleotides match TRBD2. In germline, CDR1 is SGHNT, CDR2 YENEEA. V shed 5 bases and J 0 bases; nucleotides not matched to a gene: 12. The CDR3 totals 20 residues. The CDR3 sequence is CASSGGAGLAGIANTGELFF. The CDR3 DNA is TGTGCCAGCAGCGGAGGTGCGGGACTAGCGGGAATCGCGAACACCGGGGAGCTGTTTTTT.

The chain links TRBV5-6 to TRBJ2-1, with 8 bases matching TRBD2. With 3 bases clipped from V and 4 bases from J, the junction kept 9 bases outside the gene matches. CDR1 and CDR2 (germline): SGHDT, YYEEEE. The CDR3 spans 16 residues. CDR3 nucleotides: TGTGCCAGCAGCTCGCCGGGTAGCGGGGAATACAATGAGCAGTTCTTC. Its translation is CASSSPGSGEYNEQFF.

The chain is built from TRBV12-3 or TRBV12-4 and TRBJ1-2; no clear D. This CDR3 spans 10 amino acids. V lost 3 bases, J lost 7 bases, and 3 bases lay in between. CDR3 loop: CASSFGGYTF. DNA for the CDR3: TGTGCCAGCAGTTTCGGTGGCTACACCTTC.

The rearrangement links TRBV5-4 to TRBJ2-1; weak D call: TRBD2 (7 bases). The CDR3 loop spans 15 amino acids. Per the germline V gene, CDR1 is SGHNT and CDR2 is YYREEE (reference sequence). Trimming stripped 4 bases from V and 5 bases from J, with 16 bases between. This CDR3 is CASSPFAGANNEQFF. CDR3 sequence (DNA): TGTGCCAGCAGCCCGTTTGCGGGGGCGAACAATGAGCAGTTCTTC.

The genes are TRBV7-2 and TRBJ2-7; D unclear. This CDR3 has 13 amino acids. Between the trimmed V and J ends, which lost 4 bases and 5 bases, there was a span of 12 bases. Germline CDR1 reads SGHTA; CDR2 reads FQGNSA. In nucleotides, the CDR3 is TGTGCCAGCAGCTCCCAGGTCCACAACGAGCAGTACTTC. Protein: CASSSQVHNEQYF.

The CDR3 nucleotides are TGTGCCAGCTCACCACCGTGGGACACCATACCGGGGTCCTACGAGCAGTACTTC. It specifies CASSPPWDTIPGSYEQYF. V usage is TRBV18 and J usage is TRBJ2-7, with TRBD1 as a possible D gene (6 bases). Between the trimmed V and J ends, which lost 0 bases and 1 base, there was a span of 19 bases. The CDR3 covers 18 residues. CDR1 is KGHSH and CDR2 is LQKENI in the germline V gene.

Details on this clone: A much larger clone lies a single base off, so this may be a read error. This CDR3 is also generated by other DNA sequences in the sample. The chain joins TRBV18 to TRBJ1-2, with TRBD1 identical over 8 bases. This CDR3 is built from 15 residues. Germline loops: CDR1 KGHSH, CDR2 LQKENI. Germline trimming cut 3 bases from V and 2 bases from J; bases unmatched to any gene: 5. The CDR3 bases are TGTGCCAGCTCACCGTCTCAGGGGGCGAACTATGGCTACACCTTC. Translated: CASSPSQGANYGYTF.

The CDR3 DNA reads TGCGCCAGCAGCCAAGGGAGACAGTCGAACACCGGGGAGCTGTTTTTT. Its translation: CASSQGRQSNTGELFF. This chain links TRBV4-1 with TRBJ2-2, with D possibly being TRBD1 (5 bases). The CDR3 is made up of 16 amino acids. Germline V gene data show CDR1 as MGHRA and CDR2 as YSYEKL. V lost 1 base and J lost 0, with 9 bases in between.

The chain uses TRBV12-3 or TRBV12-4 and TRBJ1-2; 8 nucleotides agree with TRBD1. The CDR3 totals 13 residues. The V gene end was trimmed by 7 bases and the J gene end by 8 bases; junction bases not matched to a gene: 9. The CDR3 DNA sequence: TGTGCCAGCATCGACAGGGGCTTACTCGGCTACACCTTC. Translating gives CASIDRGLLGYTF.

The chain links TRBV5-8 to TRBJ1-6, with 8 bases fitting TRBD1. The CDR3 sequence is 15 residues long. Unmatched junction bases numbered 9, after V lost 7 bases and J lost 6 bases. Germline-derived CDR1 and CDR2 are SGHTS and YDEGEE. Here the CDR3 DNA reads TGTGCCAGCGAAAAGGGGACAGGATCTAATTCACCCCTCCACTTT. As protein: CASEKGTGSNSPLHF.

This chain uses TRBV6-1 with TRBJ2-2; maybe TRBD1 (6 bases). The V and J ends lost 4 bases and 0 bases respectively, with 12 bases between them. CDR1 and CDR2 from the germline V gene are MNHNS and SASEGT. The CDR3 covers 16 residues. The CDR3 is CASSGGPGSNTGELFF. CDR3 DNA sequence: TGTGCCAGCAGTGGGGGGCCGGGGTCGAACACCGGGGAGCTGTTTTTT.

The chain employs TRBV6-5 and TRBJ1-3; no firm D call. CDR3 length: 13 amino acids. V lost 2 bases, J lost 1 base, and 3 bases lay in between. Germline CDR1 MNHEY, CDR2 SVGAGI. The CDR3 loop is CASSYPSGNTIYF. The CDR3 DNA follows: TGTGCCAGCAGTTACCCTTCTGGAAACACCATATATTTT.

Here the CDR3 DNA reads TGCGCCAGCAGCCCCGGACACGCTTCCTCTGGAAACACCATATATTTT. The encoded protein is CASSPGHASSGNTIYF. The chain uses TRBV5-1 and TRBJ1-3, with a possible D match to TRBD1 (5 bases). The germline gives CDR1 SGHRS, CDR2 YFSETQ. The CDR3 sequence is 16 residues long. Trimming took off 4 bases at V and 0 bases at J, with 14 bases between the two ends.

The V gene is TRBV5-1, the J gene TRBJ2-1, with D maybe TRBD2 (5 bases). The CDR3 length is 15 residues. V lost 1 base, J lost 5 bases, and 13 bases lay in between. From germline, CDR1 is SGHRS and CDR2 YFSETQ. The CDR3 nucleotides are TGCGCCAGCAGCTTGATGGGCGGAGCGGACAATGAGCAGTTCTTC. It encodes CASSLMGGADNEQFF.

V and J are TRBV19 and TRBJ1-1; perhaps TRBD1 as D (6 bases). CDR3 length: 16 amino acids. Germline-derived CDR1 and CDR2 are LNHDA and SQIVND (reference sequence). Trimming pared 6 bases from V and 1 base from J, leaving 18 bases between. CDR3 residues: CASSHPRQASNTEAFF. CDR3 in DNA: TGTGCCAGTAGCCATCCTCGACAGGCCTCGAACACTGAAGCTTTCTTT. Based on the CDR3 plus reference TRBV19 and TRBJ1-1, the full variable domain is DGGITQSPKYLFRKEGQNVTLSCEQNLNHDAMYWYRQDPGQGLRLIYYSQIVNDFQKGDIAEGYSVSREKKESFPLTVTSAQKNPTAFYLCASSHPRQASNTEAFFGQGTRLTVV.

The chain has TRBV9 and TRBJ1-2, with TRBD1 identical over 7 bases. The length of the CDR3 is 14 residues. Germline loops: CDR1 SGDLS, CDR2 YYNGEE. Trimming took 4 bases from V and 4 from J; bases not matched to a gene: 7. CDR3 loop: CASSTRDSLYGYTF. For the CDR3, the DNA is TGTGCCAGCAGCACCCGGGACAGCCTCTATGGCTACACCTTC.

The V call is TRBV11-2, the J call TRBJ1-4; D is possibly TRBD1 (5 bases). Deletions cut 3 bases from V and 7 bases from J, with 18 bases between. The CDR3 length is 16 residues. CDR1 and CDR2 (germline): SGHAT, FQNNGV. The CDR3 DNA is TGTGCCAGCAGCTTTGTAGGCAGGGTAGTTGGTGAAAAACTGTTTTTT. Its protein is CASSFVGRVVGEKLFF.

The chain combines TRBV18 with TRBJ1-4; unclear D gene. V was cut by 2 bases and J by 8 bases, with 9 bases left in between. The CDR3 runs to 13 residues. The germline CDR1 and CDR2 sequences are KGHSH and LQKENI. The CDR3 here is CASSPGPKEKLFF. The CDR3 DNA reads as TGTGCCAGCTCACCAGGGCCGAAGGAAAAACTGTTTTTT.

Points on this clone: One junction end does not reproduce the germline sequence, and a read error may be involved. The genes are TRBV7-7 and TRBJ2-7; the D gene is possibly TRBD1 (6 bases). The CDR3 loop spans 16 amino acids. The germline V gene has CDR1 SSHAT and CDR2 FNYEAQ (reference sequence). The chain's CDR3 is CASSPWTTGSSYEQYF. The CDR3 DNA reads TGTGCTAGCAGCCCGTGGACAACAGGGAGCTCCTACGAGCAGTACTTC. Together with reference TRBV7-7 and TRBJ2-7, the CDR3 gives the full variable domain: GAGVSQSPRYKVTKRGQDVTLRCDPISSHATLYWYQQALGQGPEFLTYFNYEAQPDKSGLPSDRFSAERPEGSISTLTIQRTEQRDSAMYRCASSPWTTGSSYEQYFGPGTRLTVT.

This chain uses TRBV3-1 (or the pseudogene TRBV3-2) with TRBJ2-1; tentatively, D is TRBD1 (5 bases). The CDR3 has 15 residues. Germline loops: CDR1 LGHDT, CDR2 YNNKEL (reference sequence). V gave up 4 bases and J gave up 8 bases, with 18 bases separating them. The CDR3 coding sequence is TGTGCCAGCAGCCTCCCTACAGGCCAAAGGTATGAGCAGTTCTTC. It encodes CASSLPTGQRYEQFF.

This clone was picked up a small number of times. The chain joins TRBV11-2 to TRBJ1-2; 7 nucleotides agree with TRBD1. J gave up 4 bases and V 5 bases, and 7 bases lay outside the gene matches. Germline assignment: CDR1 SGHAT and CDR2 FQNNGV. The CDR3 contains 14 residues. CDR3 loop: CASSPRTGSYGYTF. The CDR3 DNA sequence: TGTGCCAGCAGCCCGCGGACAGGTTCCTATGGCTACACCTTC.

This chain connects TRBV6-1 to TRBJ1-2; the D gene is possibly TRBD1 (5 bases). Germline CDR1 and CDR2: MNHNS and SASEGT. The CDR3 is 15 residues long. V shed 1 base and J shed 3 bases, with 12 bases lying between them. CDR3 protein: CASSEGNVRDYGYTF. For the CDR3, the DNA is TGTGCCAGCAGTGAAGGCAACGTCAGGGACTATGGCTACACCTTC.

The chain employs TRBV6-5 and TRBJ1-1; D is uncertain. V shed 2 bases and J shed 5 bases, with 12 bases lying between them. This CDR3 comprises 14 residues. From germline, CDR1 is MNHEY and CDR2 SVGAGI. The CDR3 here is CASSYDGARTEAFF. DNA for the CDR3: TGTGCCAGCAGTTACGATGGTGCGAGGACTGAAGCTTTCTTT.

V usage is TRBV6-5 and J usage is TRBJ1-4, with 8 bases aligning to TRBD1. V was pared by 8 bases and J by 3 bases, with 8 bases of the junction left unmatched. Germline CDR1 and CDR2: MNHEY and SVGAGI. The CDR3 is 15 residues long. The CDR3 DNA is TGTGCCAGCGCCGCAGGGGGCACGGCTAATGAAAAACTGTTTTTT. Encoded protein: CASAAGGTANEKLFF.

The chain employs TRBV29-1 and TRBJ1-1, with D possibly being TRBD1 (5 bases). The CDR3 has 14 residues. The ends were cut back, 3 bases at V and 3 bases at J, with 14 bases in the middle. The germline V gene has CDR1 SQVTM and CDR2 ANQGSEA. The CDR3 DNA reads as TGCAGCGTTGATGAGCGGGGGACCTACACTGAAGCTTTCTTT. Translating gives CSVDERGTYTEAFF.

V is TRBV3-1 (or the pseudogene TRBV3-2) and J is TRBJ2-5, with 9 bases matching TRBD1. This CDR3 has 16 amino acids. Trimming at V came to 5 bases and at J to 5 bases, leaving 12 bases not matched to a gene. Germline CDR1 is LGHDT and CDR2 is YNNKEL (reference sequence). CDR3 region: CASSKTGTGFRETQYF. CDR3 coding DNA: TGTGCCAGCAGCAAAACCGGGACAGGGTTTAGGGAGACCCAGTACTTC.

This chain uses TRBV5-1 with TRBJ2-7; TRBD1 aligns across 8 bases. From germline, CDR1 is SGHRS and CDR2 YFSETQ. V gave up 3 bases and J gave up 6 bases; unmatched junction bases: 11. The CDR3 is made up of 15 amino acids. In DNA form, the CDR3 reads TGCGCCAGCAGCTATTACCTCAGGGGGCAGGGCGAGCAGTACTTC. It specifies CASSYYLRGQGEQYF. Together with reference TRBV5-1 and TRBJ2-7, the CDR3 gives the full variable domain: KAGVTQTPRYLIKTRGQQVTLSCSPISGHRSVSWYQQTPGQGLQFLFEYFSETQRNKGNFPGRFSGRQFSNSRSEMNVSTLELGDSALYLCASSYYLRGQGEQYFGPGTRLTVT.